The 20 T cell receptor beta chains presented below share a single source sample, sequenced in a study of CD8+CD57+ T cells in acquired aplastic anemia. CDR3 and TCR beta VDJ profiling relied on genomic DNA as the template. TCRdb analysed the reads with MiXCR anew, one entry per CDR3 protein. The repertoire holds around 150,000 distinct CDR3 sequences, roughly 47% seen once, with 0.8% to 1.1% in the top ten. The specimen sequenced was sorted CD4+, CD8+, or CD8+CD57+ T cells (not recorded which) from PBMCs. The receptors come from a human donor in good health.

The table lists this clonotype with many counts. The rearrangement links TRBV7-9 to TRBJ2-5, with TRBD1 identical over 7 bases. Germline CDR1 reads SEHNR; CDR2 reads FQNEAQ (reference sequence). The V and J ends lost 5 bases and 5 bases, in that order; junction bases with no gene match: 8. This CDR3 region has 14 residues. The CDR3 nucleotides read TGTGCCAGCAGCCCCAGACAGGGTGCGGAGACCCAGTACTTC. Translating it yields CASSPRQGAETQYF.

The chain recombines TRBV29-1 with TRBJ2-7, with 9 bases fitting TRBD1. Germline-derived CDR1 and CDR2 are SQVTM and ANQGSEA. This CDR3 spans 14 amino acids. V was clipped by 6 bases and J by 1 base; unmatched bases: 7. CDR3 nucleotides: TGCAGCGTCGACCCGGGACAGGGATCCTACGAGCAGTACTTC. This codes for CSVDPGQGSYEQYF.

The chain carries TRBV9 and TRBJ2-3, with 9 bases lining up with TRBD1. The V segment lost 0 bases and the J segment 5 bases; nucleotides outside the gene matches: 7. CDR1 is SGDLS and CDR2 is YYNGEE in the germline V gene. This CDR3 contains 16 residues. DNA for the CDR3: TGTGCCAGCAGCGTAGGGGACAGGGAATTTGGAGATACGCAGTATTTT. Protein sequence: CASSVGDREFGDTQYF.

The CDR3 here is CASSPLPEEQYF. CDR3 bases: TGTGCCAGCAGCCCCCTCCCGGAGGAGCAGTACTTC. This sequence joins TRBV7-9 and TRBJ2-7, with no clear D. The germline V and J ends were trimmed by 5 bases and 7 bases, with 12 bases remaining between them. Germline V gene lookup returns CDR1 SEHNR and CDR2 FQNEAQ (reference sequence). This CDR3 region has 12 residues. Supplemented by reference TRBV7-9 and TRBJ2-7, the full variable domain reads DTGVSQNPRHKITKRGQNVTFRCDPISEHNRLYWYRQTLGQGPEFLTYFQNEAQLEKSRLLSDRFSAERPKGSFSTLEIQRTEQGDSAMYLCASSPLPEEQYFGPGTRLTVT.

This chain uses TRBV12-3 or TRBV12-4 with TRBJ2-5; perhaps TRBD2 as D (5 bases). This CDR3 has 16 amino acids. The germline V and J ends were trimmed by 2 bases and 4 bases, with 17 bases remaining between them. The CDR3 loop is CASSLSASGLAETQYF. CDR3 in DNA: TGTGCCAGCAGTTTATCCGCGTCGGGTCTAGCAGAGACCCAGTACTTC.

The chain is built from TRBV25-1 and TRBJ1-1, with D unclear. This CDR3 has 15 residues. Germline V gene lookup returns CDR1 MGHDK and CDR2 SYGVNS. Deletions cut 2 bases from V and 5 bases from J, with 15 bases between. The CDR3 sequence: CASSESRIVGTEAFF. The CDR3 bases are TGTGCCAGCAGTGAAAGCAGAATAGTAGGAACTGAAGCTTTCTTT.

The rearrangement links TRBV7-8 to TRBJ1-1; D is uncertain. The CDR3 runs 15 residues. Germline assignment: CDR1 SGHVS and CDR2 FQNEAQ. Between the trimmed V and J ends, which lost 0 bases and 1 base, there was a span of 9 bases. CDR3: CASSLAEVWNTEAFF. CDR3 DNA sequence: TGTGCCAGCAGCTTAGCGGAGGTGTGGAACACTGAAGCTTTCTTT.

The chain has TRBV10-1 and TRBJ2-3, with D maybe TRBD2 (6 bases). Between the trimmed V and J ends, which lost 5 bases and 2 bases, there was a span of 14 bases. The length of the CDR3 is 15 residues. Germline CDR1 and CDR2: WNHNN and SYGVQD (reference sequence). This CDR3 is CASSSTTRPTDTQYF. CDR3 nucleotides: TGCGCCAGCAGTTCCACGACTAGACCCACAGATACGCAGTATTTT.

This clonotype showed up many times. This rearrangement joins TRBV2 to TRBJ2-3; 8 bases are a match to TRBD2. Germline V gives CDR1 SNHLY, CDR2 FYNNEI. V was clipped by 7 bases and J by 4 bases; unmatched bases: 7. The CDR3 loop spans 14 amino acids. The CDR3 region is CASKADGGADTQYF. The CDR3 coding sequence is TGTGCCAGCAAGGCGGACGGGGGGGCAGATACGCAGTATTTT.

The table lists this clonotype with many counts. The V gene is TRBV12-3 or TRBV12-4, the J gene TRBJ1-2; D call uncertain. Trimming took 7 bases from V and 1 from J, leaving 10 bases between them. The CDR3 length is 13 residues. The CDR3 spells CASKYGSNYGYTF. CDR3 sequence (DNA): TGTGCCAGCAAATACGGGAGTAACTATGGCTACACCTTC.

This clonotype showed up many times. The CDR3 DNA follows: TGTGCCACCAGTGATGGGGGGGGGGTGAACACTGAAGCTTTCTTT. Amino acid sequence: CATSDGGGVNTEAFF. This chain connects TRBV24-1 to TRBJ1-1; D perhaps matches TRBD1 (5 bases). Trimming cost V 3 bases and J 0 bases, with 10 bases left between them. Germline V CDR1 and CDR2: KGHDR, SFDVKD. The CDR3 has 15 residues.

This chain connects TRBV2 to TRBJ1-1; maybe TRBD1 (5 bases). This CDR3 is built from 14 residues. From germline, CDR1 is SNHLY and CDR2 FYNNEI. V gave up 1 base and J gave up 5 bases, with 11 bases separating them. The CDR3 loop is CASSEVGRATEAFF. CDR3 sequence (DNA): TGTGCCAGCAGTGAAGTCGGCAGGGCGACTGAAGCTTTCTTT.

V is TRBV12-3 or TRBV12-4 and J is TRBJ2-1, with D possibly being TRBD1 (5 bases). Trimming shortened V by 8 bases and J by 7 bases, and 24 bases separated the two germline ends. This CDR3 is 16 amino acids long. CDR3 residues: CASSGGAQRHPNEQFF. CDR3 nucleotides: TGTGCCAGCTCCGGTGGGGCACAGCGTCATCCAAATGAGCAGTTCTTC.

This clonotype was found a few times. V and J are TRBV29-1 and TRBJ2-3; 7 nucleotides match TRBD2. Germline CDR1 reads SQVTM; CDR2 reads ANQGSEA. The V segment lost 8 bases and the J segment 0 bases; nucleotides outside the gene matches: 8. This CDR3 spans 14 amino acids. In DNA, the CDR3 is TGCAGCTCCGGGGTGCGGGGGAGCACAGATACGCAGTATTTT. It encodes CSSGVRGSTDTQYF.

This clonotype has at least ten counts. The chain has TRBV10-3 and TRBJ2-1, with D possibly matching TRBD2 (6 bases). The CDR3 length is 19 residues. Trimming pared 3 bases from V and 1 base from J, leaving 22 bases between. Germline CDR1 ENHRY, CDR2 SYGVKD. CDR3 residues: CAISDYKKTSSMSYNEQFF. For the CDR3, the DNA is TGTGCCATCAGTGATTACAAGAAAACTAGCAGTATGTCCTACAATGAGCAGTTCTTC.

This clonotype was seen ten or more times. The rearrangement links TRBV20-1 to TRBJ2-5; D is perhaps TRBD2 (5 bases). The V gene's germline CDR1 is DFQATT and CDR2 SNEGSKA (reference sequence). The CDR3 loop spans 11 amino acids. Trimming shortened V by 7 bases and J by 2 bases, and 8 bases separated the two germline ends. Here the CDR3 DNA reads TGCAGTGGGGAGAGGCAAGAGACCCAGTACTTC. Translating it yields CSGERQETQYF.

Note on this clonotype: This CDR3 is missing its conserved last phenylalanine or tryptophan, likely due to a read error. This rearrangement joins TRBV6-1 to TRBJ2-2, with TRBD2 matching 8 bases. The CDR3 has 15 amino acids. The J segment lost 5 bases and the V segment lost 6 bases, leaving 8 bases of the junction unmatched. Germline CDR1 MNHNS, CDR2 SASEGT. The CDR3 region is CASSRGLASTGELFY. CDR3 nucleotides: TGTGCCAGCAGCCGCGGACTAGCTAGTACCGGGGAGCTGTTTTAT.

This clonotype was counted between two and nine times. V is TRBV29-1 and J is TRBJ2-7; unclear D gene. The CDR3 is 13 amino acids. Germline V CDR1 and CDR2: SQVTM, ANQGSEA. V was shortened by 4 bases and J by 4 bases, with 14 bases between the two germline ends. CDR3 bases: TGCAGCGTTGTCGAGGACCTGGGATACGAGCAGTACTTC. Its protein product is CSVVEDLGYEQYF.

A note on this clonotype: The junction departs from germline at one end; a sequencing error may be responsible. V usage is TRBV2 and J usage is TRBJ2-3, with D tentatively TRBD2 (6 bases). Germline V CDR1 and CDR2: SNHLY, FYNNEI. The CDR3 spans 12 residues. CDR3 bases: TGTGCCGCCGAGCCTGGAGGAGGGACGCACTATTTT. Translating it yields CAAEPGGGTHYF.

This chain links TRBV7-2 with TRBJ2-2; D gene ambiguous. V was cut by 4 bases and J by 7 bases, with 10 bases left in between. Germline CDR1 SGHTA, CDR2 FQGNSA. The CDR3 totals 13 residues. The CDR3 bases are TGTGCCAGCAGCTCCAGACATGACGGGGAGCTGTTTTTT. It specifies CASSSRHDGELFF.